This TCR beta chain derives from a study of T-cell reconstitution after alpha-beta-depleted transplantation in children. The TCRbeta library incorporated unique molecular identifiers. Via MiXCR, TCRdb re-called the PCR reads, giving one row per CDR3 protein. Here the sample spans about 980,000 distinct CDR3 sequences, roughly 29% being singletons. Germline assignment: CDR1 SQVTM and CDR2 ANQGSEA. Trimming removed 5 bases at V and 4 bases at J, with 14 bases between. The CDR3 loop spans 13 amino acids. The sequence was obtained from a boy under two years old who had a stem cell transplant for SCID, so the T cells may come from the graft donor. V gene TRBV29-1 combines with J gene TRBJ2-5; D is possibly TRBD2 (6 bases). This specimen was PBMCs, mostly from graft donor cells, taken 360 days after TCRalphabeta/CD19-depleted stem cell transplant. The CDR3 bases are TGCAGCGTTCCTCATAAAGCGGGAGAGACCCAGTACTTC. Encoded protein: CSVPHKAGETQYF.